These T cell receptor beta chains were read from a single sample in a study of shared clonotypes between healthy human individuals. Libraries were prepared by immunoSEQ multiplex PCR; TCRdb keeps only in-frame clonotypes and omits some of them. Found here are hundreds of thousands of clones, 74% of them singletons; the top ten hold roughly 1.7%. The sequenced material came from memory CD4+ T cells sorted from blood. The source of these receptors is a woman in her twenties or thirties in good health. Each CDR3 is given with its conserved first and last residue. Fields, in order: V gene, J gene, clone size, D gene, CDR3 DNA, CDR3 protein. A D gene is named only where the DNA matches it firmly. Size is omitted from some rows. Given values are once, few, many or a class for expanded clones.

v_gene: TRBV19; j_gene: TRBJ1-1; abundance: .; d_gene: .; CDR3nt: TGTGCCAGTAGTATAGACGGATACACTGAAGCTTTCTTT; CDR3aa: CASSIDGYTEAFF
v_gene: TRBV9; j_gene: TRBJ2-1; abundance: few; d_gene: .; CDR3nt: TGTGCCAGCAGCGTAGTGCCGCTAGCAGGCAGCGAGTTCTTC; CDR3aa: CASSVVPLAGSEFF
v_gene: TRBV27; j_gene: TRBJ2-7; abundance: once; d_gene: .; CDR3nt: TGTGCCAGCAGTACATTGGGCGAGCAGTACTTC; CDR3aa: CASSTLGEQYF
v_gene: TRBV7-2; j_gene: TRBJ1-1; abundance: once; d_gene: .; CDR3nt: TGTGCCAGCAGCTTATCCCCCGTTAACACTGAAGCTTTCTTT; CDR3aa: CASSLSPVNTEAFF
v_gene: TRBV7-5; j_gene: TRBJ1-2; abundance: .; d_gene: .; CDR3nt: TGTGTCAGATTCGGAGGGGAGCATGGCTACACCTTC; CDR3aa: CVRFGGEHGYTF
v_gene: TRBV2; j_gene: TRBJ1-3; abundance: .; d_gene: .; CDR3nt: TGTGCCATAAAGGCGGGTTCTGGAAACACCATATATTTT; CDR3aa: CAIKAGSGNTIYF
v_gene: TRBV5-8; j_gene: TRBJ1-2; abundance: .; d_gene: .; CDR3nt: TGTGCCAGCAGCTTGCCTATCAAAACAAGCTATGGCTACACCTTC; CDR3aa: CASSLPIKTSYGYTF
v_gene: TRBV7-3; j_gene: TRBJ2-1; abundance: .; d_gene: .; CDR3nt: TGTGCCAGCAGCTCGTCCTTGGGGGCCCCATCGTTCTTC; CDR3aa: CASSSSLGAPSFF
v_gene: TRBV5-1; j_gene: TRBJ2-3; abundance: .; d_gene: .; CDR3nt: TGCGCCAGCAGCTCCCTGACAGCGGGCACAGATACGCAGTATTTT; CDR3aa: CASSSLTAGTDTQYF
v_gene: TRBV28; j_gene: TRBJ1-5; abundance: once; d_gene: .; CDR3nt: .; CDR3aa: CASSFGSGNQPQHF
v_gene: TRBV28; j_gene: TRBJ1-4; abundance: .; d_gene: .; CDR3nt: TGTGCCAGCACTACCGGGGGGGCTAATGAAAAACTGTTTTTT; CDR3aa: CASTTGGANEKLFF
v_gene: TRBV5-1; j_gene: TRBJ2-3; abundance: few; d_gene: TRBD2; CDR3nt: TGCGCCAGCAGCTTGGGGACTAGCGGGAACACAGATACGCAGTATTTT; CDR3aa: CASSLGTSGNTDTQYF
v_gene: TRBV4-1; j_gene: TRBJ1-6; abundance: .; d_gene: TRBD1; CDR3nt: TGCGCCAGCAGCGCAATAACAGGGGACGATAATTCACCCCTCCACTTT; CDR3aa: CASSAITGDDNSPLHF
v_gene: TRBV27; j_gene: TRBJ1-5; abundance: .; d_gene: .; CDR3nt: TGTGCCAGCAGCCCTTTCTATAGCAATCAGCCCCAGCATTTT; CDR3aa: CASSPFYSNQPQHF
v_gene: TRBV13; j_gene: TRBJ1-2; abundance: once; d_gene: TRBD1; CDR3nt: TGTGCCAGCAGCTGGAGACGGACAGGGACCGGGGGCTACACCTTC; CDR3aa: CASSWRRTGTGGYTF
v_gene: TRBV9; j_gene: TRBJ1-3; abundance: .; d_gene: .; CDR3nt: TGTGCCAGCAGCGTGGCTTTCTCTGGAAACACCATATATTTT; CDR3aa: CASSVAFSGNTIYF
v_gene: TRBV5-1; j_gene: TRBJ2-6; abundance: few; d_gene: .; CDR3nt: TGCGCCAGCAGCCCCGGGACATCTGGGGCCAACGTCCTGACTTTC; CDR3aa: CASSPGTSGANVLTF
v_gene: TRBV19; j_gene: TRBJ1-5; abundance: .; d_gene: .; CDR3nt: TGTGCCAGCATGGGAGGGGGGAGCAATCAGCCCCAGCATTTT; CDR3aa: CASMGGGSNQPQHF
v_gene: TRBV28; j_gene: TRBJ2-2; abundance: once; d_gene: .; CDR3nt: TGTGCCAGCAGTCATCGCCCCTGGGGGGCCCGGGGCGGGGAGCTGTTTTTT; CDR3aa: CASSHRPWGARGGELFF
v_gene: TRBV1; j_gene: TRBJ2-7; abundance: .; d_gene: .; CDR3nt: TGCACCAGCAGCCAAGATTGGTTTCTAGCGGAACGCCCCGAGCAGTACTTC; CDR3aa: CTSSQDWFLAERPEQYF
v_gene: TRBV28; j_gene: TRBJ2-1; abundance: .; d_gene: .; CDR3nt: TGTGCCAGCAGTGGTGTCGTAACGTTCGGGACCGAGGACAATGAGCAGTTCTTC; CDR3aa: CASSGVVTFGTEDNEQFF